These T cell receptor beta chains were read from a single sample in a study of shared clonotypes between healthy human individuals. Sequencing was performed with immunoSEQ multiplex PCR; in TCRdb, only in-frame clones are kept and a portion is missing. The table records around 700,000 clones, less than 85% of them present only once. Sequenced sample: memory CD4+ T cells sorted from blood. All receptors derive from a woman in her twenties or thirties in good health. Each CDR3 is given with its conserved first and last residue. The D gene is left open where the match is weak. Expanded clones get a size class; other rows say once, few or many, or leave the size out.

TRBJ2-7 - - TRBV27 CASNQGTGYEQYF TGTGCCAGCAATCAAGGGACGGGCTACGAGCAGTACTTC
TRBJ1-2 - - TRBV28 CASSLWQGTNGYTF TGTGCCAGCAGTTTATGGCAGGGAACAAATGGCTACACCTTC
TRBJ1-1 TRBD1 - TRBV29-1 CSVEDGTGTDEAFF TGCAGCGTTGAGGATGGGACAGGGACCGATGAAGCTTTCTTT
TRBJ1-3 - - TRBV30 CAGDPSSGNTIYF TGTGCCGGGGATCCGAGCTCTGGAAACACCATATATTTT
TRBJ2-5 TRBD1 - TRBV15 CATSKRQGYQETQYF TGTGCCACCAGCAAGAGACAGGGGTACCAAGAGACCCAGTACTTC
TRBJ2-1 TRBD2 - TRBV4-2 CASSQELAGDHNEQFF TGTGCCAGCAGCCAAGAATTAGCGGGAGATCATAATGAGCAGTTCTTC
TRBJ1-5 - many TRBV19 CASSRYRNPEWPQHF TGTGCCAGTAGTCGGTATAGGAATCCCGAATGGCCCCAGCATTTT
TRBJ2-2 - - TRBV9 CASSVVRQGVNTGELFF TGTGCCAGCAGCGTAGTTAGGCAGGGCGTTAACACCGGGGAGCTGTTTTTT
TRBJ2-1 TRBD2 once TRBV9 CASSVGGTNNEQFF TGTGCCAGCAGCGTAGGGGGGACTAACAATGAGCAGTTCTTC
TRBJ1-4 - - TRBV11-2 CASSAQGEKLFF TGTGCCAGCTCCGCCCAGGGGGAAAAACTGTTTTTT
TRBJ1-4 TRBD1 once TRBV11-2 CASSSVRGRNEKLFF TGTGCCAGCAGCTCGGTCAGGGGGCGTAATGAAAAACTGTTTTTT
TRBJ2-5 - - TRBV5-6 CASSLVLGEVLQETQYF TGTGCCAGCAGCTTGGTACTGGGAGAAGTCCTCCAAGAGACCCAGTACTTC
TRBJ2-7 - - TRBV6-6 CASSLFDEQYF TGTGCCAGCAGCCTCTTCGACGAGCAGTACTTC
TRBJ2-7 - - TRBV10-3 CAIKKERMRHEQYF TGTGCCATCAAGAAAGAGCGGATGAGGCACGAGCAGTACTTC
TRBJ1-2 - - TRBV6-6 CASSYSTQGVYGYTF TGTGCCAGCAGTTACTCGACTCAGGGAGTCTATGGCTACACCTTC
TRBJ1-3 - - TRBV6-1 CAISGYGNTIYF TGTGCCATCTCGGGGTATGGAAACACCATATATTTT
TRBJ1-5 - - TRBV4-1 CASSQEGRLTNQPQHF TGCGCCAGCAGCCAAGAGGGCAGACTGACCAATCAGCCCCAGCATTTT
TRBJ1-2 - - TRBV5-6 CASSLVAGTNYGYTF TGTGCCAGCAGCTTGGTGGCAGGTACCAACTATGGCTACACCTTC
TRBJ1-2 - - TRBV2 CASSATVTNYGYTF TGTGCCAGCAGTGCCACGGTGACTAACTATGGCTACACCTTC
TRBJ1-2 - - TRBV5-1 CASSLPRQGKRDGYTF TGCGCCAGCAGCTTACCTAGACAAGGGAAAAGAGATGGCTACACCTTC
TRBJ2-7 - few TRBV29-1 CSVEGDTSEQYF TGCAGCGTTGAGGGGGACACTTCAGAGCAGTACTTC
TRBJ2-5 - - TRBV28 CASSLTAQETQYF TGTGCCAGCAGTTTGACAGCCCAAGAGACCCAGTACTTC
TRBJ2-7 - - TRBV6-5 CASSYSGGNSYEQYF TGTGCCAGCAGTTACTCGGGCGGGAACTCCTACGAGCAGTACTTC
TRBJ2-7 TRBD1 - TRBV5-1 CASSYSPGQGGEQYF TGCGCCAGCAGCTACTCACCGGGACAGGGAGGTGAGCAGTACTTC
TRBJ1-2 TRBD1 - TRBV27 CASSSYPGQGSYGYTF TGTGCCAGCAGTTCCTATCCCGGACAGGGCTCCTATGGCTACACCTTC
TRBJ2-7 TRBD1 - TRBV6-5 CASSWTGVYEQYF TGTGCCAGCAGTTGGACAGGGGTCTACGAGCAGTACTTC
TRBJ1-1 - - TRBV2 CASSAGNTGRGTEAFF TGTGCCAGCAGTGCGGGGAATACAGGGCGAGGCACTGAAGCTTTCTTT
TRBJ2-4 TRBD1 - TRBV7-2 CASSYISTGGAGIQYF TGTGCCAGCAGCTATATATCTACAGGGGGCGCCGGCATTCAGTACTTC
TRBJ2-2 - few TRBV5-1 CASSLSGTNTGELFF TGCGCCAGCAGTCTTAGCGGCACGAACACCGGGGAGCTGTTTTTT
TRBJ1-2 TRBD1 - TRBV7-9 CASSLNRGTIYGYTF TGTGCCAGCAGCTTAAACAGGGGGACGATCTATGGCTACACCTTC
TRBJ1-3 TRBD1 - TRBV30 CACLRGGNTIYF TGTGCCTGCCTCAGGGGGGGAAACACCATATATTTT
TRBJ1-5 - - TRBV9 CASSVAGDDQPQHF TGTGCCAGCAGCGTAGCAGGGGACGATCAGCCCCAGCATTTT
TRBJ2-3 TRBD2 - TRBV7-9 CASSFGLAGVPPTTDTQYF TGTGCCAGCAGCTTCGGACTAGCGGGAGTACCACCAACCACAGATACGCAGTATTTT
TRBJ1-1 - - TRBV2 CASSVQGINTEAFF TGTGCCAGCAGTGTCCAGGGGATTAACACTGAAGCTTTCTTT
TRBJ1-2 TRBD1 - TRBV5-4 CASSFPGQGINYGYTF TGTGCCAGCAGCTTCCCGGGACAGGGGATTAACTATGGCTACACCTTC
TRBJ2-7 TRBD2 - TRBV6-5 CASTPRASGSYEQYF TGTGCCAGCACCCCCCGCGCTAGCGGGAGCTACGAGCAGTACTTC
TRBJ1-5 - - TRBV29-1 CSVLVVSNQPQHF TGCAGCGTTTTGGTCGTTAGCAATCAGCCCCAGCATTTT
TRBJ2-2 TRBD2 - TRBV7-2 CASSSQLAGNTGELFF TGTGCCAGCAGCTCCCAACTAGCGGGAAACACCGGGGAGCTGTTTTTT
TRBJ1-1 - - TRBV7-2 CASSLGRRRAGTEAFF TGTGCCAGCAGCTTAGGTCGGCGCCGAGCGGGCACTGAAGCTTTCTTT
TRBJ1-5 - - TRBV5-8 CASSLGRDQPQHF TGTGCCAGCAGCTTGGGACGGGATCAGCCCCAGCATTTT
TRBJ2-7 TRBD2 - TRBV6-5 CASGLAGIYEQYF TGTGCCAGCGGACTAGCGGGGATCTACGAGCAGTACTTC
TRBJ1-2 - few TRBV2 CASRVHREGYTF TGTGCCAGCAGGGTTCATCGAGAGGGCTACACCTTC
TRBJ2-1 - once TRBV18 CASSPLWTNNEQFF TGTGCCAGCTCACCACTATGGACAAACAATGAGCAGTTCTTC
TRBJ2-7 - - TRBV2 CASSVTSPASYEQYF TGTGCCAGCAGTGTAACTTCCCCTGCTAGCTACGAGCAGTACTTC
TRBJ2-2 - - TRBV7-2 CASSSTVTGELFF TGTGCCAGCAGCTCGACGGTCACCGGGGAGCTGTTTTTT
TRBJ2-1 - few TRBV2 CASSERTLSEQFF TGTGCCAGCAGTGAGAGGACACTTTCTGAGCAGTTCTTC
TRBJ2-5 TRBD2 - TRBV18 CASSLTSGETQYF TGTGCCAGCTCCTTGACTAGCGGGGAGACCCAGTACTTC
TRBJ1-6 TRBD1 - TRBV7-9 CASSLDRDNSPLHF TGTGCCAGCAGCCTGGACAGGGATAATTCACCCCTCCACTTT
TRBJ1-4 TRBD1 - TRBV27 CASSLFTGGDEKLFF TGTGCCAGCAGTTTGTTCACAGGGGGGGATGAAAAACTGTTTTTT